Following are 13 T cell receptor beta chains from one sample sequenced in a study of identical twins. TCRdb redid the calling of the 5' RACE reads with MiXCR, one entry per CDR3 protein. The data show approximately 230,000 distinct CDR3 sequences, 11% to 15% seen once. The specimen sequenced was memory (CD45RO+) T cells sorted from blood. All receptors come from a woman aged 18-35 years in good health.

The V call is TRBV5-8, the J call TRBJ2-1, with 9 nucleotides matching TRBD2. CDR1 and CDR2 from the germline V gene are SGHTS and YDEGEE. This CDR3 is built from 16 residues. With 4 bases clipped from V and 2 bases from J, the junction kept 7 bases outside the gene matches. Here the CDR3 DNA reads TGTGCCAGCAGCCTCAAGACTAGCGGAACCTACAATGAGCAGTTCTTC. Its translation: CASSLKTSGTYNEQFF.

There are a few counts of this clonotype. This chain joins TRBV5-1 and TRBJ2-3, with TRBD1 matching 7 bases. The CDR3 has 15 residues. Germline V lookup: CDR1 SGHRS, CDR2 YFSETQ. Trimming took 4 bases from V and 4 from J; bases not matched to a gene: 9. In DNA, the CDR3 is TGCGCCAGCAGCCCCTGGGACCAGGGGGCAGATACGCAGTATTTT. Residues: CASSPWDQGADTQYF.

This clonotype was counted between two and nine times. CDR3: CASFGTSGIPVGQQFF. In DNA form, the CDR3 reads TGCGCCAGCTTTGGGACTAGCGGGATCCCGGTGGGACAGCAGTTCTTC. V gene TRBV4-1 combines with J gene TRBJ2-1; 13 nucleotides agree with TRBD2. The CDR3 loop spans 16 amino acids. Germline loops: CDR1 MGHRA, CDR2 YSYEKL. J gave up 11 bases and V 8 bases, and 15 bases lay outside the gene matches.

The chain joins TRBV5-1 to TRBJ2-7; no reliable D call. Trimming took 0 bases from V and 4 from J, leaving 8 bases between them. The CDR3 has 13 residues. Per germline, CDR1 SGHRS and CDR2 YFSETQ. CDR3 loop: CASSLEPRYEQYF. The CDR3 region has the DNA TGCGCCAGCAGCTTGGAGCCGAGGTACGAGCAGTACTTC. Looking up the rest from reference TRBV5-1 and TRBJ2-7 gives the full variable domain: KAGVTQTPRYLIKTRGQQVTLSCSPISGHRSVSWYQQTPGQGLQFLFEYFSETQRNKGNFPGRFSGRQFSNSRSEMNVSTLELGDSALYLCASSLEPRYEQYFGPGTRLTVT.

This clonotype was seen more than once but under ten times. This chain uses TRBV20-1 with TRBJ2-3; TRBD2 matches at 8 bases. V dropped 1 base and J dropped 0; count of bases not matched to a gene: 0. CDR1 is DFQATT, CDR2 SNEGSKA, per germline (reference sequence). This CDR3 comprises 14 residues. CDR3 sequence: CSARAGGSTDTQYF. In DNA, the CDR3 is TGCAGTGCTAGAGCGGGGGGGAGCACAGATACGCAGTATTTT.

This clonotype was observed a few times. The chain couples TRBV12-3 or TRBV12-4 to TRBJ1-1; no definite D call. V was clipped by 5 bases and J by 7 bases, with 14 bases between them. The CDR3 has 13 residues. DNA for the CDR3: TGTGCCAGCAGTCGGTCGGGTTGGGGTGAAGCTTTCTTT. It encodes CASSRSGWGEAFF.

This chain joins TRBV29-1 and TRBJ1-3; no firm D call. The CDR3 is 12 residues long. The germline V and J ends were trimmed by 3 bases and 3 bases, with 6 bases remaining between them. CDR1 is SQVTM and CDR2 is ANQGSEA in the germline V gene. CDR3 residues: CSVETLGNTIYF. CDR3 DNA: TGCAGCGTTGAGACTCTTGGAAACACCATATATTTT.

The chain uses TRBV4-3 and TRBJ2-3; no definite D call. Germline V gene lookup returns CDR1 LGHNA and CDR2 YSLEER. The germline V and J ends were trimmed by 0 bases and 2 bases, with 3 bases remaining between them. The CDR3 totals 13 residues. Here the CDR3 reads CASSQDPTDTQYF. The CDR3 DNA sequence: TGCGCCAGCAGCCAAGATCCCACAGATACGCAGTATTTT.

J is TRBJ1-5 and V is TRBV10-2; D may be TRBD1 (5 bases). This CDR3 region has 12 residues. Looked up from germline, CDR1 is WSHSY and CDR2 is SAAADI. V shed 6 bases and J shed 3 bases, with 6 bases lying between them. CDR3 DNA sequence: TGCGCCAGCAGGGACACCAATCAGCCCCAGCATTTT. This sequence encodes CASRDTNQPQHF.

This chain joins TRBV10-3 and TRBJ2-1, with 8 bases lining up with TRBD1. Germline lookup yields CDR1 ENHRY and CDR2 SYGVKD. V shed 2 bases and J 8 bases; nucleotides not matched to a gene: 14. The CDR3 runs to 17 residues. DNA of the CDR3: TGTGCCATCAGTGAGCCGCGATCCAGGGGGCTACTTCATGAGCAGTTCTTC. This sequence encodes CAISEPRSRGLLHEQFF.

This chain joins TRBV11-1 and TRBJ2-3; 9 bases match TRBD2. With V trimmed by 2 bases and J by 2 bases, 11 bases remained unmatched. CDR3 length: 18 amino acids. Germline loops: CDR1 SGHAT, CDR2 FQDESV (reference sequence). The CDR3 region has the DNA TGTGCCAGCAGCTTAAGGATCCGGACTAGCGAGGCCACAGATACGCAGTATTTT. Protein product: CASSLRIRTSEATDTQYF.

In this sample, this clonotype turned up a few times. The chain has TRBV20-1 and TRBJ1-1, with D perhaps matching TRBD1 (5 bases). Germline V gene sequence: CDR1 DFQATT, CDR2 SNEGSKA (reference sequence). The V gene lost 3 bases and the J gene lost 4 bases, with 21 bases spanning the gap. The CDR3 length is 16 residues. The CDR3 is CSARGGLTGMVTEAFF. As DNA, the CDR3 is TGCAGTGCTAGGGGGGGTTTGACGGGGATGGTCACTGAAGCTTTCTTT.

At least ten counts were recorded for this clonotype. At one of its ends the junction is not consistent with the germline gene, which may arise from a read error. The chain combines TRBV20-1 with TRBJ2-2; D might be TRBD2 (7 bases). The CDR3 contains 12 residues. Germline loops: CDR1 DFQATT, CDR2 SNEGSKA (reference sequence). CDR3 protein: CSSRGGTGELFF. CDR3 sequence (DNA): TGCAGTTCTAGGGGGGGCACCGGGGAGCTGTTTTTT.